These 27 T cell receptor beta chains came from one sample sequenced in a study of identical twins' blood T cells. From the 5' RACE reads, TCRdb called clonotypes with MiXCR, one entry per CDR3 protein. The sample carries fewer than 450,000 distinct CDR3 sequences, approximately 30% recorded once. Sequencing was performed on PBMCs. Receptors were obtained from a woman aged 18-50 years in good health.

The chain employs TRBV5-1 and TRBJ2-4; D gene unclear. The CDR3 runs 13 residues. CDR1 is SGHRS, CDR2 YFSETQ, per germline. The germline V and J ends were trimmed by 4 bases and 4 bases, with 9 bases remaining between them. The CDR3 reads CASSGGAKNIQYF. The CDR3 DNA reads TGCGCCAGCAGCGGCGGAGCGAAAAACATTCAGTACTTC.

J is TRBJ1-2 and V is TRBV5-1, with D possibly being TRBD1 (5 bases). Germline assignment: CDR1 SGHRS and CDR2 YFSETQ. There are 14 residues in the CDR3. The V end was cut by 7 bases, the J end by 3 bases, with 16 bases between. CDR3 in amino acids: CASSAGDRDYGYTF. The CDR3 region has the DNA TGCGCCAGCTCAGCGGGGGATCGAGACTATGGCTACACCTTC.

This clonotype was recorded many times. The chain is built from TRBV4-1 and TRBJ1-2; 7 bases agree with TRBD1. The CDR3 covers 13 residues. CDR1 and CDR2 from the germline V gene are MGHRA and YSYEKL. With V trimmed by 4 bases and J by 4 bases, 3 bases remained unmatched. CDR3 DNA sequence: TGCGCCAGCAGCCGGGACAGTTCCTATGGCTACACCTTC. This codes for CASSRDSSYGYTF.

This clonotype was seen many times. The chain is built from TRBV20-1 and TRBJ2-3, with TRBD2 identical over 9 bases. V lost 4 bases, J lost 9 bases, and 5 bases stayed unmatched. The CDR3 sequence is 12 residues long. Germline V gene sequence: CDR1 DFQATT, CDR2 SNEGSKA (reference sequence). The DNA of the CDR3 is TGCAGTGCTACCTTAGCGGGGGAGACGCAGTATTTT. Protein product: CSATLAGETQYF.

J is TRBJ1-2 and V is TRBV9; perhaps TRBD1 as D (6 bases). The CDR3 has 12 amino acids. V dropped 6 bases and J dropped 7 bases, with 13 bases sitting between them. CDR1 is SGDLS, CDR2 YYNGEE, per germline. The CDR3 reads CASTNRDRGYTF. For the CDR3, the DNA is TGTGCCAGCACCAACAGGGACCGTGGCTACACCTTC.

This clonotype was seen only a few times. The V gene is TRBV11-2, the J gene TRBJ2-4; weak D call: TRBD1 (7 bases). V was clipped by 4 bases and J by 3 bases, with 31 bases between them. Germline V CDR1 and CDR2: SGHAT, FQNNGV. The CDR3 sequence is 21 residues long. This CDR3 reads CASSSPPGGTSSIVNKNIQYF. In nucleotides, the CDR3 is TGTGCCAGCAGCTCTCCTCCAGGGGGGACTTCCTCGATCGTCAACAAAAACATTCAGTACTTC.

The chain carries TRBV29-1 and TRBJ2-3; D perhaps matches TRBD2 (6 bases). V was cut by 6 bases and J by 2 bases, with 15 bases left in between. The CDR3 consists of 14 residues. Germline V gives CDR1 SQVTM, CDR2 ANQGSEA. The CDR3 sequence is CSVWGEGPTDTQYF. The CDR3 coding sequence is TGCAGCGTGTGGGGGGAAGGGCCCACAGATACGCAGTATTTT.

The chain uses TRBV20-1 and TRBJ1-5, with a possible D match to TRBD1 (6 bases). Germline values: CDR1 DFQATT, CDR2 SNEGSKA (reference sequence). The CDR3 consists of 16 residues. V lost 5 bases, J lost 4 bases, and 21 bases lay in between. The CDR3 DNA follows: TGCAGTGCTCCCTCTAACGCTGGGGGCAGTAATCAGCCCCAGCATTTT. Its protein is CSAPSNAGGSNQPQHF.

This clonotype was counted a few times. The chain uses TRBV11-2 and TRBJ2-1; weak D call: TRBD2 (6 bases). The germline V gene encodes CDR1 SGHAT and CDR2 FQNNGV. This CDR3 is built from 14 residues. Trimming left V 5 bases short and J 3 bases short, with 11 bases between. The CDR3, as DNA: TGTGCCAGCAGCCTCGGGGGATACTACAATGAGCAGTTCTTC. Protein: CASSLGGYYNEQFF. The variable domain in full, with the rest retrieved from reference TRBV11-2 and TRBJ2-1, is EAGVAQSPRYKIIEKRQSVAFWCNPISGHATLYWYQQILGQGPKLLIQFQNNGVVDDSQLPKDRFSAERLKGVDSTLKIQPAKLEDSAVYLCASSLGGYYNEQFFGPGTRLTVL.

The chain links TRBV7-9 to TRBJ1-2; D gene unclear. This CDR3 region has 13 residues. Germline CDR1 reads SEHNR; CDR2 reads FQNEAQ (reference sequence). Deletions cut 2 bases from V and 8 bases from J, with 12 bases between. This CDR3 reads CASSLKVLRGYTF. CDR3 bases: TGTGCCAGCAGCTTAAAGGTGCTACGAGGCTACACCTTC.

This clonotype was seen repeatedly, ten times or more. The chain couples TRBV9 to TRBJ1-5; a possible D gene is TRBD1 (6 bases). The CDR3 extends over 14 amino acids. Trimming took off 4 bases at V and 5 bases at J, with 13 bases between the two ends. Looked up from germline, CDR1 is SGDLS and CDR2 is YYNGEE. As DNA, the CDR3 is TGTGCCAGCAGCCAAGACTCAGGGGATCAGCCCCAGCATTTT. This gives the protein CASSQDSGDQPQHF.

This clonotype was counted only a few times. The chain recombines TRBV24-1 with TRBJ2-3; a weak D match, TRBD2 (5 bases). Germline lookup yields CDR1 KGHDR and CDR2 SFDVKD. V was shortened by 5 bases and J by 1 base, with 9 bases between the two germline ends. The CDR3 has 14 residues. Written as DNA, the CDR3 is TGTGCCACCAGTGTCGGGAACGGCACAGATACGCAGTATTTT. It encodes CATSVGNGTDTQYF.

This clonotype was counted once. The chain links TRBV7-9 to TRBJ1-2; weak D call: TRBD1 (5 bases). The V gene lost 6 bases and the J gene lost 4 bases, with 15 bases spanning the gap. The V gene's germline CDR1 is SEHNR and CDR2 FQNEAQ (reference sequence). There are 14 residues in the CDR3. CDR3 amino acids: CASRKPGLLYGYTF. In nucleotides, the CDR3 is TGTGCCAGCAGGAAACCGGGACTCCTCTATGGCTACACCTTC.

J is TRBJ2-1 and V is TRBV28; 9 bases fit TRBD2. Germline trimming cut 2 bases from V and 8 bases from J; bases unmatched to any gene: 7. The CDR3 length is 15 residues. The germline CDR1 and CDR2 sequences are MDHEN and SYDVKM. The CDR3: CASSLMWTSDDEQFF. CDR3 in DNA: TGTGCCAGCAGTTTAATGTGGACTAGCGATGATGAGCAGTTCTTC.

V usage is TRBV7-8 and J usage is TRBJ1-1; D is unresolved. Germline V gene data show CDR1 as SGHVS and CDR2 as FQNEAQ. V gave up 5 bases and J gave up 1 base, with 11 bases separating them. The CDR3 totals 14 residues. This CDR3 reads CASSQTRGNTEAFF. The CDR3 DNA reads TGTGCCAGCAGCCAGACCAGAGGGAACACTGAAGCTTTCTTT.

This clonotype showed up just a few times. The CDR3: CSVEFDSPYEQYF. The DNA for the CDR3 is TGCAGCGTTGAATTTGACAGTCCCTACGAGCAGTACTTC. This sequence joins TRBV29-1 and TRBJ2-7; possibly TRBD1 for D (5 bases). The germline CDR1 and CDR2 sequences are SQVTM and ANQGSEA. The germline V and J ends were trimmed by 2 bases and 2 bases, with 10 bases remaining between them. The CDR3 is 13 amino acids.

CDR3 sequence: CATETGNHGYTF. Here the CDR3 DNA reads TGTGCCACCGAGACAGGGAACCATGGCTACACCTTC. J is TRBJ1-2 and V is TRBV7-9, with TRBD1 identical over 7 bases. The V segment lost 10 bases and the J segment 6 bases; nucleotides outside the gene matches: 8. Germline CDR1 SEHNR, CDR2 FQNEAQ (reference sequence). The CDR3 consists of 12 residues.

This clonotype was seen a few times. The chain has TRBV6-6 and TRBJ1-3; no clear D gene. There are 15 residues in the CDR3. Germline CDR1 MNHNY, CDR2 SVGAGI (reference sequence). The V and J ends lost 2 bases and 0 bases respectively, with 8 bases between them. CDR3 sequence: CASSYNGDSGNTIYF. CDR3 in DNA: TGTGCCAGCAGTTACAATGGGGACTCTGGAAACACCATATATTTT.

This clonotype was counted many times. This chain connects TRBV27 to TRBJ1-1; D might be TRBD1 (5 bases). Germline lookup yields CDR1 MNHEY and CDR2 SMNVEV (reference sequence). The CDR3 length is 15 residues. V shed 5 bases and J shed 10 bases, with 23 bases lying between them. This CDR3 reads CASSPIGDLLGRAFF. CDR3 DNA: TGTGCCAGCAGTCCCATCGGGGACCTCCTGGGGAGAGCTTTCTTT.

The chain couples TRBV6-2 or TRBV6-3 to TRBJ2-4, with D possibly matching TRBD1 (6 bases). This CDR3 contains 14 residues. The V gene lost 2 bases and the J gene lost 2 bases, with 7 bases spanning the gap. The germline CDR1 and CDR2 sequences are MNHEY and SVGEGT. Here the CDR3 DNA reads TGTGCCAGCAGTTACGGACAGCCCAAAAACATTCAGTACTTC. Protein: CASSYGQPKNIQYF.

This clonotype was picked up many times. The DNA for the CDR3 is TGCAGCGTTGATCCAGTACCCAATGAGCAGTTCTTC. Translated: CSVDPVPNEQFF. J is TRBJ2-1 and V is TRBV29-1, with D unclear. Between the trimmed V and J ends, which lost 3 bases and 6 bases, there was a span of 9 bases. The CDR3 loop spans 12 amino acids. CDR1 SQVTM and CDR2 ANQGSEA come from the germline V gene.

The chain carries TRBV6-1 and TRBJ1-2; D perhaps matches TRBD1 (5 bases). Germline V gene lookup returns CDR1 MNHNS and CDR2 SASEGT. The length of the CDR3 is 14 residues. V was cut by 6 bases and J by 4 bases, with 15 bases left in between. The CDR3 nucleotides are TGTGCCAGCAGGGGGCTTCTGGCAGTCTATGGCTACACCTTC. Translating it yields CASRGLLAVYGYTF.

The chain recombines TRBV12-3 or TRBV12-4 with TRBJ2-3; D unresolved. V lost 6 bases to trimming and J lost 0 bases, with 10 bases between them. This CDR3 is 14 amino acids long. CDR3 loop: CASSYGRSTDTQYF. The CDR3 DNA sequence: TGTGCCAGCAGCTATGGCCGGAGCACAGATACGCAGTATTTT.

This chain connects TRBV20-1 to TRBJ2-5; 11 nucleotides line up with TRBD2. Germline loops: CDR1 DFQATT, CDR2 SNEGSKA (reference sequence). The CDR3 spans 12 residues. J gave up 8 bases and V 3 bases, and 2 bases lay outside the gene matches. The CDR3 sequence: CSARGTSGTQYF. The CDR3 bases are TGCAGTGCTAGGGGGACTAGCGGTACCCAGTACTTC.

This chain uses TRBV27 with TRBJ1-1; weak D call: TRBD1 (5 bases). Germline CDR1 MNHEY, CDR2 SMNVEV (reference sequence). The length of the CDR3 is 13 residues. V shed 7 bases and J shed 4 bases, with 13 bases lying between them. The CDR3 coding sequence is TGTGCCAGCACCACCCGGGGCAGCACTGAAGCTTTCTTT. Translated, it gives CASTTRGSTEAFF.

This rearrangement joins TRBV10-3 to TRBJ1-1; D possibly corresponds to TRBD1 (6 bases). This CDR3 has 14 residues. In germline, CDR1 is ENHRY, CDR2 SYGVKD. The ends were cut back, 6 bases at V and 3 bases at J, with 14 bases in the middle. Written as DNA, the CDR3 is TGTGCCATCAGCGGACAGCAAGGGGACACTGAAGCTTTCTTT. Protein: CAISGQQGDTEAFF.

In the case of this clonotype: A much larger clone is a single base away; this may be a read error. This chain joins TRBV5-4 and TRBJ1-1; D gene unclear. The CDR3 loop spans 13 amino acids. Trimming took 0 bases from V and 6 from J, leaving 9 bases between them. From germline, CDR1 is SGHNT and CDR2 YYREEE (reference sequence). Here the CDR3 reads CASSLERAAEAFF. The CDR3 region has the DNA TGTGCCAGCAGCTTGGAGCGAGCCGCTGAAGCTTTCTTT. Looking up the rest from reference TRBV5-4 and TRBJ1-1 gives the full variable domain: ETGVTQSPTHLIKTRGQQVTLRCSSQSGHNTVSWYQQALGQGPQFIFQYYREEENGRGNFPPRFSGLQFPNYSSELNVNALELDDSALYLCASSLERAAEAFFGQGTRLTVV.